Ten or more counts support the clone carrying this TCR beta chain. The antigen is unknown. Germline lookup yields CDR1 SEHNR and CDR2 FQNEAQ (reference sequence). The CDR3 is 15 amino acids. V was clipped by 3 bases and J by 5 bases; unmatched bases: 5. This entry belongs to a study of blood T cells in healthy people across ages. Each donor gave 9 to 10 milliliters of peripheral blood. Sample-barcoded 5' priming and a J-beta primer mix drove a second PCR of roughly 7 to 11 cycles. Each cDNA molecule was tagged by a template-switch adaptor that had 12 random nucleotides. TCRdb fed the 5' RACE reads into MiXCR, producing one record per CDR3 protein. This sample has approximately 810,000 distinct CDR3 sequences, with 29% found just once. Study-level points and caveats: Roughly linear age-related decline in beta diversity appeared, significant by age approximately 43.

This sequence was found in a woman of 80 years or more in good health. Sequencing was carried out using blood. The chain has TRBV7-9 and TRBJ2-5; 11 bases fit TRBD1. This chain's CDR3 is CASSFGGQGAETQYF. The CDR3 bases are TGTGCCAGCAGCTTCGGTGGACAGGGGGCCGAGACCCAGTACTTC.